The 20 T cell receptor beta chains listed next were all sequenced from one sample in a study of blood T cell repertoires in COVID-19. This table comes from immunoSEQ multiplex PCR, and its TCRdb copy is limited to in-frame clones, with some not included. Found here are over 85,000 clones, 82% of them singletons; the top ten hold approximately 17%. The sample was peripheral blood. These receptor sequences come from an older woman with acute or convalescent COVID-19.

The table lists this clone with a count of one. This rearrangement joins TRBV24-1 to TRBJ1-2; 9 nucleotides match TRBD1. CDR1 is KGHDR, CDR2 SFDVKD, per germline. The CDR3 runs 15 residues. Unmatched junction bases numbered 7, after V lost 3 bases and J lost 6 bases. The CDR3 DNA reads as TGTGCCACCAGTGATGTTACACAGGGGGCTGATGGCTACACCTTC. It yields the protein CATSDVTQGADGYTF.

J is TRBJ1-4 and V is TRBV24-1; 10 bases fit TRBD1. This CDR3 has 15 residues. V was clipped by 5 bases and J by 8 bases; unmatched bases: 7. From germline, CDR1 is KGHDR and CDR2 SFDVKD. CDR3 protein: CATSARDRGREKLFF. The CDR3 DNA is TGTGCCACCAGTGCAAGAGACAGGGGGCGGGAAAAACTGTTTTTT.

This clone is a singleton in its sample. The V call is TRBV7-2, the J call TRBJ1-1; a possible D gene is TRBD1 (6 bases). Trimming took 5 bases from V and 4 from J, leaving 14 bases between them. The CDR3 is 14 amino acids. Germline V gives CDR1 SGHTA, CDR2 FQGNSA. Written as DNA, the CDR3 is TGTGCCAGCAGCGCGTACAGGGATAGCACTGAAGCTTTCTTT. Translating it yields CASSAYRDSTEAFF.

This clone was recorded once. This chain links TRBV10-3 with TRBJ2-7; D is unresolved. The germline CDR1 and CDR2 sequences are ENHRY and SYGVKD. This CDR3 contains 11 residues. Between the trimmed V and J ends, which lost 10 bases and 1 base, there was a span of 8 bases. CDR3 region: CATALSYEQYF. The CDR3 coding sequence is TGTGCCACCGCGCTGTCCTACGAGCAGTACTTC.

This chain uses TRBV27 with TRBJ2-3, with 13 nucleotides matching TRBD2. CDR1 MNHEY and CDR2 SMNVEV come from the germline V gene (reference sequence). V shed 7 bases and J 6 bases; nucleotides not matched to a gene: 16. This CDR3 comprises 18 residues. CDR3 in DNA: TGTGCCAGCACCACCAGTTGGACTAGCGGGGGCCGGGGGGATACGCAGTATTTT. It codes for CASTTSWTSGGRGDTQYF.

The chain has TRBV12-3 or TRBV12-4 and TRBJ1-2, with TRBD1 identical over 7 bases. The V segment lost 6 bases and the J segment 7 bases; nucleotides outside the gene matches: 8. This CDR3 comprises 13 residues. CDR3 nucleotide sequence: TGTGCCAGCAGCGTCGGGAGGGGGCTTGGCTACACCTTC. It codes for CASSVGRGLGYTF.

The chain links TRBV20-1 to TRBJ2-1; 7 bases match TRBD2. Trimming took 8 bases from V and 9 from J; bases not matched to a gene: 7. This CDR3 has 11 amino acids. Germline V gives CDR1 DFQATT, CDR2 SNEGSKA (reference sequence). The chain's CDR3 is CSLGGGIEQFF. The CDR3 nucleotides are TGCAGTTTGGGCGGGGGTATTGAGCAGTTCTTC.

This clone appeared a few times. The chain joins TRBV27 to TRBJ1-2; TRBD1 is a possible D gene (6 bases). The CDR3 is 13 residues long. V lost 4 bases, J lost 5 bases, and 11 bases lay in between. The germline gives CDR1 MNHEY, CDR2 SMNVEV (reference sequence). CDR3 coding DNA: TGTGCCAGCAGTTACCAGGGGAGATATGGCTACACCTTC. Protein: CASSYQGRYGYTF.

The V and J genes are TRBV28 and TRBJ1-1; D remains unclear. This CDR3 spans 16 amino acids. V was pared by 5 bases and J by 4 bases, with 20 bases between. Germline V lookup: CDR1 MDHEN, CDR2 SYDVKM. The CDR3 DNA reads TGTGCCAGCAGTATCAACCCGGGGAGGATGGGCACTGAAGCTTTCTTT. Its translation: CASSINPGRMGTEAFF.

The chain has TRBV27 and TRBJ1-2; D gene ambiguous. The CDR3 covers 14 residues. The germline gives CDR1 MNHEY, CDR2 SMNVEV (reference sequence). V was shortened by 4 bases and J by 4 bases, with 13 bases between the two germline ends. CDR3 sequence (DNA): TGTGCCAGCAGTTCTCCGTACGGTACCTATGGCTACACCTTC. Translating it yields CASSSPYGTYGYTF.

This chain connects TRBV5-4 to TRBJ1-5; D gene unclear. Germline CDR1 and CDR2: SGHNT and YYREEE (reference sequence). The CDR3 spans 15 residues. Trimming removed 2 bases at V and 7 bases at J, with 16 bases between. Here the CDR3 DNA reads TGTGCCAGCAGCTTCGGGCCGGATAGCGAACAGCCCCAGCATTTT. Translating it yields CASSFGPDSEQPQHF.

The CDR3 DNA sequence: TGTGCCAGCAGTGAATTGGGGGCACAGAGTATTAACTATGGCTACACCTTC. Protein sequence: CASSELGAQSINYGYTF. This sequence joins TRBV6-1 and TRBJ1-2, with D perhaps matching TRBD1 (6 bases). This CDR3 is built from 17 residues. Germline CDR1 MNHNS, CDR2 SASEGT. V was shortened by 2 bases and J by 1 base, with 17 bases between the two germline ends.

The chain's CDR3 is CASSPDLGGAFPDTQYF. For the CDR3, the DNA is TGTGCCAGCAGCCCGGACTTAGGGGGGGCTTTTCCTGATACGCAGTATTTT. The chain couples TRBV7-6 to TRBJ2-3; the D gene is possibly TRBD2 (7 bases). Germline V gene lookup returns CDR1 SGHVS and CDR2 FNYEAQ. This CDR3 comprises 17 residues. With 5 bases removed from V and 6 bases from J, the gap between germline ends came to 24 bases. Full variable domain (remainder filled in from reference TRBV7-6 and TRBJ2-3): GAGVSQSPRYKVTKRGQDVALRCDPISGHVSLYWYRQALGQGPEFLTYFNYEAQQDKSGLPNDRFSAERPEGSISTLTIQRTEQRDSAMYRCASSPDLGGAFPDTQYFGPGTRLTVL.

The chain carries TRBV5-4 and TRBJ2-7, with TRBD1 identical over 11 bases. Germline-derived CDR1 and CDR2 are SGHNT and YYREEE (reference sequence). This CDR3 region has 16 residues. Germline trimming cut 4 bases from V and 4 bases from J; bases unmatched to any gene: 10. In DNA, the CDR3 is TGTGCCAGCAGCACCCGGACAGGGGGCAAGGGGTACGAGCAGTACTTC. Its translation is CASSTRTGGKGYEQYF.

V usage is TRBV24-1 and J usage is TRBJ1-2; maybe TRBD1 (5 bases). With 4 bases removed from V and 3 bases from J, the gap between germline ends came to 8 bases. This CDR3 comprises 13 residues. Germline loops: CDR1 KGHDR, CDR2 SFDVKD. CDR3 amino acids: CATSEDTYYGYTF. DNA for the CDR3: TGTGCCACCAGTGAGGACACCTACTATGGCTACACCTTC.

The V gene is TRBV5-3, the J gene TRBJ2-1; 8 nucleotides line up with TRBD2. TRBV5-3 is an open reading frame whose function is uncertain. The CDR3 covers 15 residues. Losses at the gene ends were 10 bases for V and 3 bases for J; bases not matched to a gene: 12. Here the CDR3 DNA reads TGTGCCGCGACCCAACCGGGACTAGTCTACAATGAGCAGTTCTTC. It specifies CAATQPGLVYNEQFF.

The genes are TRBV19 and TRBJ2-5, with 9 bases lining up with TRBD2. J lost 5 bases, V lost 3 bases, and 7 bases had no gene match. Per germline, CDR1 LNHDA and CDR2 SQIVND (reference sequence). The CDR3 spans 15 residues. In DNA, the CDR3 is TGTGCCAGTAGTATCAATAGCGGGGGAGGGGAGACCCAGTACTTC. It encodes CASSINSGGGETQYF.

The V and J genes are TRBV7-3 and TRBJ1-1; D may be TRBD1 (5 bases). The CDR3 contains 14 residues. CDR1 and CDR2 from the germline V gene are SGHTA and FQGTGA. With 2 bases removed from V and 1 base from J, the gap between germline ends came to 8 bases. The CDR3 here is CASSLGHSNTEAFF. As DNA, the CDR3 is TGTGCCAGCAGCTTAGGACATTCGAACACTGAAGCTTTCTTT.

V usage is TRBV7-9 and J usage is TRBJ1-1, with unresolved D. Trimming shortened V by 7 bases and J by 4 bases, and 16 bases separated the two germline ends. The CDR3 runs to 14 residues. Germline CDR1 and CDR2: SEHNR and FQNEAQ (reference sequence). CDR3: CASTLMGGSTEAFF. CDR3 in DNA: TGTGCCAGCACCCTTATGGGTGGGAGCACTGAAGCTTTCTTT.

The chain combines TRBV30 with TRBJ1-2, with D maybe TRBD1 (5 bases). The V and J ends lost 2 bases and 8 bases respectively, with 12 bases between them. The length of the CDR3 is 12 residues. The germline V gene encodes CDR1 GTSNPN and CDR2 SVGIG (reference sequence). CDR3 nucleotides: TGTGCCTGGAGTATGTCGGGGGAGGGCTACACCTTC. Translated, it gives CAWSMSGEGYTF.